This T cell receptor beta chain was documented in a study of T-cell memory formation after mild COVID-19. This clonotype has just a few counts. This CDR3 has 12 residues. Germline CDR1 reads SEHNR; CDR2 reads FQNEAQ (reference sequence). With 2 bases removed from V and 6 bases from J, the gap between germline ends came to 8 bases. 5'RACE with constant-segment primers built TCRalpha and TCRbeta cDNA libraries with UMIs. One entry per CDR3 protein, called by TCRdb with MiXCR from the 5' RACE reads. The data contain about 350,000 distinct CDR3 sequences, about 13% of them seen just once; the ten biggest clones take up about a fifth.

The V call is TRBV7-9, the J call TRBJ2-7; TRBD1 is a possible D gene (5 bases). The source material was PBMCs or a T cell subset sorted from them (not recorded which). This TCR came from a man in his late teens or twenties who had mild COVID-19 (a few samples of this study predate the infection). Cell type and time point are not known. The CDR3 is CASSLFGAEQYF. The CDR3 DNA reads as TGTGCCAGCAGCTTATTTGGGGCCGAGCAGTACTTC.